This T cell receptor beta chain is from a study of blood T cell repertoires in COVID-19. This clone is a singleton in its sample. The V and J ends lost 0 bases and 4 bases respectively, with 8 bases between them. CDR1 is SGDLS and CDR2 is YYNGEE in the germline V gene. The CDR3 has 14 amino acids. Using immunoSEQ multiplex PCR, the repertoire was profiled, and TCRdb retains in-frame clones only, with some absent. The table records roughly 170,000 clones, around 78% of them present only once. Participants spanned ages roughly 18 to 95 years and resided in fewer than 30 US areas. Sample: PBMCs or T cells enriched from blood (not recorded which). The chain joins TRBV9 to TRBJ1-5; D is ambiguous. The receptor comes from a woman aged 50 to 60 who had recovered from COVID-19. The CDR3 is CASSVGGRNQPQHF. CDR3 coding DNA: TGTGCCAGCAGCGTAGGCGGCAGAAATCAGCCCCAGCATTTT.